The rows below give T cell receptor beta chains drawn from one sample of a study of molecular identifiers for immune sequencing clone quantification. TCRdb fed the PCR reads into MiXCR, producing one record per CDR3 protein. The sample yields 490,000 or so distinct CDR3 sequences, around 21% seen once. What was sequenced was naive CD8+ T cells from blood, with Jurkat cell RNA spiked in. The receptors were gathered from a human donor in good health. Some libraries in this study had Jurkat cell RNA spiked in. The CDR3 runs from the conserved cysteine through the conserved F or W. Each record gives: J gene, D gene, clone size, V gene, CDR3 DNA, CDR3 protein. The D gene is left open where the match is weak. The size entry is marked missing in some rows and otherwise reads once, few, many or a size class.

j_call: TRBJ1-5
d_call: TRBD1
clone_size: -
v_call: TRBV20-1
cdr3_nt: TGCAGTGCCCCGGGACAGGGCTCATGGCAGCCCCAGCATTTT
cdr3_aa: CSAPGQGSWQPQHF

j_call: TRBJ1-4
d_call: TRBD1
clone_size: -
v_call: TRBV4-3
cdr3_nt: TGCGCCAGCAGCCAAGCAGGACAGGGGGGGACGGAAAAACTGTTTTTT
cdr3_aa: CASSQAGQGGTEKLFF

j_call: TRBJ2-3
d_call: -
clone_size: -
v_call: TRBV19
cdr3_nt: TGTGCCAGTAGTATGGGAACCCCACGGGCGGGGGCGAAAGATACGCAGTATTTT
cdr3_aa: CASSMGTPRAGAKDTQYF

j_call: TRBJ2-5
d_call: TRBD2
clone_size: -
v_call: TRBV24-1
cdr3_nt: TGTGCCACCAGTCTAAGCGGGAGTGAGACCCAGTACTTC
cdr3_aa: CATSLSGSETQYF

j_call: TRBJ2-7
d_call: -
clone_size: -
v_call: TRBV10-3
cdr3_nt: TGTGCCATCAGTGATCACAGGGAAACTTCCTACGAGCAGTACTTC
cdr3_aa: CAISDHRETSYEQYF

j_call: TRBJ2-1
d_call: TRBD1
clone_size: many
v_call: TRBV7-2
cdr3_nt: TGTGCCAGCAGACCCCGACAGGGTTACAATGAGCAGTTCTTC
cdr3_aa: CASRPRQGYNEQFF

j_call: TRBJ2-5
d_call: TRBD2
clone_size: -
v_call: TRBV20-1
cdr3_nt: TGCAGTGCTTGGGACGCACCGGGACTAGCGGAAGGGACCCAGTACTTC
cdr3_aa: CSAWDAPGLAEGTQYF

j_call: TRBJ1-1
d_call: TRBD1
clone_size: many
v_call: TRBV6-2/TRBV6-3
cdr3_nt: TGTGCCAGCAGCACCGGGACAGGCTCTGAAGCTTTCTTT
cdr3_aa: CASSTGTGSEAFF

j_call: TRBJ2-7
d_call: -
clone_size: -
v_call: TRBV20-1
cdr3_nt: TGCAGTGCTAGAGATGTTTCGACGGCGATCTACGAGCAGTACTTC
cdr3_aa: CSARDVSTAIYEQYF

j_call: TRBJ2-5
d_call: -
clone_size: few
v_call: TRBV5-6
cdr3_nt: TGTGCCAGCAGCTCACAGGTACCAGGGGCCCAGTACTTC
cdr3_aa: CASSSQVPGAQYF

j_call: TRBJ2-3
d_call: TRBD1
clone_size: many
v_call: TRBV2
cdr3_nt: TGTGCCAGCGTGAGGACAGGGAAGGGGGGCACAGATACGCAGTATTTT
cdr3_aa: CASVRTGKGGTDTQYF

j_call: TRBJ1-1
d_call: TRBD1
clone_size: -
v_call: TRBV19
cdr3_nt: TGTGCCAGTAGTATAATCCTGACAGGGCCCACTGAAGCTTTCTTT
cdr3_aa: CASSIILTGPTEAFF

j_call: TRBJ2-1
d_call: TRBD2
clone_size: many
v_call: TRBV7-6
cdr3_nt: TGTGCCAGCAGCCCTAGTAGCGGGGACTCCGACGGTGAGCAGTTCTTC
cdr3_aa: CASSPSSGDSDGEQFF

j_call: TRBJ2-3
d_call: -
clone_size: -
v_call: TRBV5-1
cdr3_nt: TGCGCCAGCAGCTTGGTTTCGGGGTTCCCAGATACGCAGTATTTT
cdr3_aa: CASSLVSGFPDTQYF

j_call: TRBJ1-5
d_call: -
clone_size: -
v_call: TRBV21-1
cdr3_nt: TGTGCCAGCAGCAAAACCGTGCTCAGGATGAACCAGCCCCAGCATTTT
cdr3_aa: CASSKTVLRMNQPQHF

j_call: TRBJ1-1
d_call: -
clone_size: -
v_call: TRBV29-1
cdr3_nt: TGCAGCGGAGGTGTTGCGTTCATGAACACTGAAGCTTTCTTT
cdr3_aa: CSGGVAFMNTEAFF

j_call: TRBJ2-5
d_call: -
clone_size: many
v_call: TRBV28
cdr3_nt: TGTGCCAGCAGTTTCCCCCAGGGGACCCAGTACTTC
cdr3_aa: CASSFPQGTQYF

j_call: TRBJ2-7
d_call: -
clone_size: many
v_call: TRBV6-2/TRBV6-3
cdr3_nt: TGTGCCAGCAGTTCAACAGGGCTCCACGGGGAGCAGTACTTC
cdr3_aa: CASSSTGLHGEQYF

j_call: TRBJ1-1
d_call: -
clone_size: few
v_call: TRBV4-1
cdr3_nt: TGCGCCAGCAGCCAGGGCAGGGGAGAGACTGAAGCTTTCTTT
cdr3_aa: CASSQGRGETEAFF

j_call: TRBJ2-2
d_call: -
clone_size: many
v_call: TRBV12-3/TRBV12-4
cdr3_nt: TGTGCCAGCAGTAACAGAGTCAGTGGGGAGCTGTTTTTT
cdr3_aa: CASSNRVSGELFF

j_call: TRBJ2-5
d_call: -
clone_size: many
v_call: TRBV28
cdr3_nt: TGTGCCAGCAGCTTACTGGGAGGTGACCAAGAGACCCAGTACTTC
cdr3_aa: CASSLLGGDQETQYF

j_call: TRBJ1-1
d_call: -
clone_size: many
v_call: TRBV7-9
cdr3_nt: TGTGCCAGCAGCTTCGCAGGAGCGAACACTGAAGCTTTCTTT
cdr3_aa: CASSFAGANTEAFF

j_call: TRBJ2-5
d_call: TRBD1
clone_size: -
v_call: TRBV12-3/TRBV12-4
cdr3_nt: TGTGCCAGCAGCTGGGACAGGAACGGGGCATTCCAAGAGACCCAGTACTTC
cdr3_aa: CASSWDRNGAFQETQYF

j_call: TRBJ2-7
d_call: -
clone_size: few
v_call: TRBV12-3/TRBV12-4
cdr3_nt: TGTGCCAGCAGTGTCACAGTGCAAGCCTACGAGCAGTACTTC
cdr3_aa: CASSVTVQAYEQYF

j_call: TRBJ2-7
d_call: -
clone_size: -
v_call: TRBV11-2
cdr3_nt: TGTGCCTGCAGCCCAGGAAGGGGGGCCTACGAGCAGTACTTC
cdr3_aa: CACSPGRGAYEQYF

j_call: TRBJ2-3
d_call: TRBD2
clone_size: many
v_call: TRBV5-4
cdr3_nt: TGTGCCAGCAGCCCGCTTAGCGGGATCGGTACAGATACGCAGTATTTT
cdr3_aa: CASSPLSGIGTDTQYF

j_call: TRBJ2-5
d_call: -
clone_size: few
v_call: TRBV19
cdr3_nt: TGTGCCACCGGTCCGACAGGACGAGAAGAGACCCAGTACTTC
cdr3_aa: CATGPTGREETQYF

j_call: TRBJ2-5
d_call: -
clone_size: -
v_call: TRBV6-5
cdr3_nt: TGTGCCAGCAGTTACTCGATCGGTCTGACAGATCTAGGGGAGACCCAGTACTTC
cdr3_aa: CASSYSIGLTDLGETQYF

j_call: TRBJ2-3
d_call: TRBD2
clone_size: many
v_call: TRBV4-3
cdr3_nt: TGCGCCAGCAGCCAAGATCTAGCGGGAGTAGGAGATACGCAGTATTTT
cdr3_aa: CASSQDLAGVGDTQYF

j_call: TRBJ2-3
d_call: TRBD2
clone_size: -
v_call: TRBV19
cdr3_nt: TGTGCCAGTAATCACGGACTAGCGGGGTCCACGCAGTATTTT
cdr3_aa: CASNHGLAGSTQYF

j_call: TRBJ2-1
d_call: -
clone_size: -
v_call: TRBV10-3
cdr3_nt: TGTGCCATCAGTGACGGACCGTTCAATGAGCAGTTCTTC
cdr3_aa: CAISDGPFNEQFF

j_call: TRBJ1-2
d_call: -
clone_size: few
v_call: TRBV13
cdr3_nt: TGTGCCAGCAGCTTAGCAGCATCAGCGAACTATGGCTACACCTTC
cdr3_aa: CASSLAASANYGYTF

j_call: TRBJ1-6
d_call: TRBD1
clone_size: few
v_call: TRBV2
cdr3_nt: TGTGCCACCGGGACAGTTAATAATTCACCCCTCCACTTT
cdr3_aa: CATGTVNNSPLHF

j_call: TRBJ1-6
d_call: -
clone_size: -
v_call: TRBV6-2/TRBV6-3
cdr3_nt: TGTGCCAGCAGTTCCAGGCATAATTCACCCCCCCACTTT
cdr3_aa: CASSSRHNSPPHF

j_call: TRBJ2-3
d_call: -
clone_size: many
v_call: TRBV6-2/TRBV6-3
cdr3_nt: TGTGCCAGCAGCCCCGCAGGAGGGGGGACAACAGATACGCAGTATTTT
cdr3_aa: CASSPAGGGTTDTQYF

j_call: TRBJ2-2
d_call: -
clone_size: many
v_call: TRBV7-3
cdr3_nt: TGTGCCAGCAGCTCCCCCCCCGGGGAGCTGTTTTTT
cdr3_aa: CASSSPPGELFF

j_call: TRBJ1-2
d_call: -
clone_size: many
v_call: TRBV18
cdr3_nt: TGTGCCAGCGCACAGGGAGCTAACTATGGCTACACCTTC
cdr3_aa: CASAQGANYGYTF

j_call: TRBJ2-7
d_call: TRBD1
clone_size: few
v_call: TRBV10-2
cdr3_nt: TGCGCCAGCAGTGAGGACAGGGCCTACGAGCAGTACTTC
cdr3_aa: CASSEDRAYEQYF

j_call: TRBJ2-2
d_call: -
clone_size: -
v_call: TRBV9
cdr3_nt: TGTGCCAGCAGGTGGGACAAGAACACCGGGGAGCTGTTTTTT
cdr3_aa: CASRWDKNTGELFF

j_call: TRBJ2-5
d_call: TRBD2
clone_size: many
v_call: TRBV20-1
cdr3_nt: TGCAGTGCTAGAGAAGGACTAGCGGGGGGGTACCAAGAGACCCAGTACTTC
cdr3_aa: CSAREGLAGGYQETQYF

j_call: TRBJ1-4
d_call: TRBD1
clone_size: many
v_call: TRBV19
cdr3_nt: TGTGCCAGTAGCCCATACAGGGGGGCTAATGAAAAACTGTTTTTT
cdr3_aa: CASSPYRGANEKLFF

j_call: TRBJ2-7
d_call: -
clone_size: many
v_call: TRBV27
cdr3_nt: TGTGCCAGCAGTCAGCGGGTTGGGGGCTACGAGCAGTACTTC
cdr3_aa: CASSQRVGGYEQYF

j_call: TRBJ2-5
d_call: -
clone_size: -
v_call: TRBV2
cdr3_nt: TGTGCCAGCAGTGAGCCCGTCGGGGGCGCGATTGAGACCCAGTACTTC
cdr3_aa: CASSEPVGGAIETQYF